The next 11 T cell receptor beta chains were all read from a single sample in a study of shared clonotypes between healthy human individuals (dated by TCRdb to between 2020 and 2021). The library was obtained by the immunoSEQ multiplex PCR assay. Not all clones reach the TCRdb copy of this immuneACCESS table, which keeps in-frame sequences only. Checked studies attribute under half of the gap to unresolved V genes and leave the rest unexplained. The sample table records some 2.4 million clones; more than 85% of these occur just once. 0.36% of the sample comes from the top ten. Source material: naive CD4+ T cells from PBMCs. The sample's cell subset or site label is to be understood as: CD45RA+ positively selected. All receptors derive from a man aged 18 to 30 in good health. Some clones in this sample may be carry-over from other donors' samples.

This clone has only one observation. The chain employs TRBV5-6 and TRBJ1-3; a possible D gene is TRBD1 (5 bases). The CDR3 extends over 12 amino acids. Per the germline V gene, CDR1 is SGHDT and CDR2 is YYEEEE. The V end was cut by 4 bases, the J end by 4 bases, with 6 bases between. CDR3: CASSGDGNTIYF. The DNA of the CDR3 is TGTGCCAGCAGCGGGGACGGAAACACCATATATTTT.

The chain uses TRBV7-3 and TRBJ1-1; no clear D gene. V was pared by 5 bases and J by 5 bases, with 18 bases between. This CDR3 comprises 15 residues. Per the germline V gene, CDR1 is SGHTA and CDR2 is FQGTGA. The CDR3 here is CASSPPRKGDTEAFF. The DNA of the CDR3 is TGTGCCAGCAGCCCACCGAGGAAGGGAGATACTGAAGCTTTCTTT.

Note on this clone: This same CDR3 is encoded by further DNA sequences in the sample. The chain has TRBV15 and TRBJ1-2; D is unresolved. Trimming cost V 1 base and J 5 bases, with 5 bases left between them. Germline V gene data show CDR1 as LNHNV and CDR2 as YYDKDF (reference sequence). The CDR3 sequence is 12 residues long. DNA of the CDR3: TGTGCCACCAGCAGAGTGGGGTATGGCTACACCTTC. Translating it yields CATSRVGYGYTF.

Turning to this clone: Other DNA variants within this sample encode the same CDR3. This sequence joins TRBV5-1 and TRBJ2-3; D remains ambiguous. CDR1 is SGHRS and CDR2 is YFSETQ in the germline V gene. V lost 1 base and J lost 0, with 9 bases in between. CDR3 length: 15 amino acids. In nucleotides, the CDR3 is TGCGCCAGCAGCTTGCCGGCAGGTAGCACAGATACGCAGTATTTT. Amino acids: CASSLPAGSTDTQYF.

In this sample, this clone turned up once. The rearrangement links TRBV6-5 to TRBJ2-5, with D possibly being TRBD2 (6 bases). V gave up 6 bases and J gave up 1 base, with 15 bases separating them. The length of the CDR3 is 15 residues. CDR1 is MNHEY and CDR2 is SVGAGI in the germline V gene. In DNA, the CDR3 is TGTGCCAGCAGACCCCGTCGGGACTCCCAAGAGACCCAGTACTTC. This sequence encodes CASRPRRDSQETQYF.

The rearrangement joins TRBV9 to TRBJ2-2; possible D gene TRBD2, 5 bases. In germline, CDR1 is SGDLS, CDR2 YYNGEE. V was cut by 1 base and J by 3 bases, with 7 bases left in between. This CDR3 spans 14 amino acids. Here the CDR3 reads CASSVLEDTGELFF. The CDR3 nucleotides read TGTGCCAGCAGCGTATTGGAGGACACCGGGGAGCTGTTTTTT.

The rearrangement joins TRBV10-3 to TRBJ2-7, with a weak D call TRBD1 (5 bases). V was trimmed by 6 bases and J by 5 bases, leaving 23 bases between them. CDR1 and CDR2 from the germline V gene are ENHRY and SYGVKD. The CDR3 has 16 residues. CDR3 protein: CAIRDGILQGSDEQYF. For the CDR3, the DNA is TGTGCCATCAGAGATGGTATACTGCAGGGATCGGACGAGCAGTACTTC.

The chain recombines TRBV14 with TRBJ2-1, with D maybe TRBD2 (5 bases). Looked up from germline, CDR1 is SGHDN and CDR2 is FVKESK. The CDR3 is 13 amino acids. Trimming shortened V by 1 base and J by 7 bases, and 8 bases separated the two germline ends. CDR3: CASSQAPGNEQFF. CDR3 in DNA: TGTGCCAGCAGCCAAGCCCCGGGAAATGAGCAGTTCTTC.

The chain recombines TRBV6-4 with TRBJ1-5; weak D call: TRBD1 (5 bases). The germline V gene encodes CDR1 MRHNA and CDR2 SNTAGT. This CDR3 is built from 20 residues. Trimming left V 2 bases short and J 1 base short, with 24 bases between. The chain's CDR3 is CASSDPRKIYEGLSNQPQHF. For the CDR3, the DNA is TGTGCCAGCAGTGACCCTCGAAAGATTTATGAGGGGCTAAGCAATCAGCCCCAGCATTTT.

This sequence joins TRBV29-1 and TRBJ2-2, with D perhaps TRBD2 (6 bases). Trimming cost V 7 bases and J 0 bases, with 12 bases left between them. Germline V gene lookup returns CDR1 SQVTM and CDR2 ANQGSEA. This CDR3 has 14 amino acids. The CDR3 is CSGTGLPNTGELFF. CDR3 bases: TGCAGCGGAACGGGACTGCCGAACACCGGGGAGCTGTTTTTT.

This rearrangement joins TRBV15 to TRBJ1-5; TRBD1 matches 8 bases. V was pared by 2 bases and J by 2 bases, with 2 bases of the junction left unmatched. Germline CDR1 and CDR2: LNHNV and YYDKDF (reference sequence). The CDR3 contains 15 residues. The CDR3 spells CATSRLTGGNQPQHF. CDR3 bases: TGTGCCACCAGCAGACTGACAGGGGGCAATCAGCCCCAGCATTTT.